A single sample gave rise to the 2 T cell receptor beta chains below, sequenced in a study of identical twins. MiXCR, applied by TCRdb to the 5' RACE reads, yields one record per CDR3 protein. The sample carries 600,000 to 700,000 distinct CDR3 sequences, around 20% recorded once. These same data were also listed under a study on T cells expressing NK-cell markers.

The sequenced sample consisted of PBMCs. These receptors all come from a woman younger than 30 in good health.

The chain links TRBV3-1 to TRBJ1-2; D unresolved. The CDR3 extends over 11 amino acids. Germline CDR1 and CDR2: LGHDT and YNNKEL (reference sequence). With 3 bases removed from V and 4 bases from J, the gap between germline ends came to 3 bases. The CDR3 spells CASSQSYGYTF. Written as DNA, the CDR3 is TGTGCCAGCAGCCAGAGCTATGGCTACACCTTC. Combining the CDR3 with reference TRBV3-1 and TRBJ1-2 gives the whole variable domain DTAVSQTPKYLVTQMGNDKSIKCEQNLGHDTMYWYKQDSKKFLKIMFSYNNKELIINETVPNRFSPKSPDKAHLNLHINSLELGDSAVYFCASSQSYGYTFGSGTRLTVV.

At least ten counts were recorded for this clonotype. Relative to the germline gene, one junction end is altered; a read error may explain this. The V call is TRBV5-1, the J call TRBJ2-5; the D is unclear. Germline V gene sequence: CDR1 SGHRS, CDR2 YFSETQ. This CDR3 region has 13 residues. The CDR3 reads CASSLGLGETQYF. The CDR3 DNA reads as TGTGCCAGCAGCTTAGGCCTAGGAGAGACCCAGTACTTC. Full variable domain (outside the CDR3, taken from reference TRBV5-1 and TRBJ2-5): KAGVTQTPRYLIKTRGQQVTLSCSPISGHRSVSWYQQTPGQGLQFLFEYFSETQRNKGNFPGRFSGRQFSNSRSEMNVSTLELGDSALYLCASSLGLGETQYFGPGTRLLVL.